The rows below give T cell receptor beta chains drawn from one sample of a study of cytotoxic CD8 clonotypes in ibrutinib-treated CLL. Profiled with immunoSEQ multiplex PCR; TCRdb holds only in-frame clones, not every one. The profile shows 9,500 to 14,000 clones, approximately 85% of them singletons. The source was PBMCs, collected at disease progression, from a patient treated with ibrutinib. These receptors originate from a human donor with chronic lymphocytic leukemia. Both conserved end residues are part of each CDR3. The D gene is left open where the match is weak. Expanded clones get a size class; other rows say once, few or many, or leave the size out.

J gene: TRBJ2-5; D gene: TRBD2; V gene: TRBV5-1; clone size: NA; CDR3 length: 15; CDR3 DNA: TGCGCCAGCAGCTTGCTAGCGGAGGTAGGAGAGACCCAGTACTTC; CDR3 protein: CASSLLAEVGETQYF
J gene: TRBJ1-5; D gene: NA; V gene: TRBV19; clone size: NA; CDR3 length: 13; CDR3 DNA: TGTGCCAGTACCAAAACAGGGTATCAGCCCCAGCATTTT; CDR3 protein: CASTKTGYQPQHF
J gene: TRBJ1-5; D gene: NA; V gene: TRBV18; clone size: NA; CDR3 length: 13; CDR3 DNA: TGTGCCAGCTCTATTATAAGCAATCAGCCCCAGCATTTT; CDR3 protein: CASSIISNQPQHF
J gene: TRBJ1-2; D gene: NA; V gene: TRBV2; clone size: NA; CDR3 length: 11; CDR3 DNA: TGTGCCAGCAGTGGGAGGGATGGCTACACCTTC; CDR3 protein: CASSGRDGYTF
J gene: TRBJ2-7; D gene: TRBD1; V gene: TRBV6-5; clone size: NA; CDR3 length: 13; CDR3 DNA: TGTGCCAGCAGGGGGACAGATGCCTACGAGCAGTACTTC; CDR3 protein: CASRGTDAYEQYF
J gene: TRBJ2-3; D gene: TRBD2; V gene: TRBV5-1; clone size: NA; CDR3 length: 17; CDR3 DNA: TGCGCCAGCAGCTTAAGCCGACTAGCGGAAATCACAGATACGCAGTATTTT; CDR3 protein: CASSLSRLAEITDTQYF
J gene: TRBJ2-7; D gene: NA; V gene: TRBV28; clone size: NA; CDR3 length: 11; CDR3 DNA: TGTGCCAGCAGTTTATGGGACGAGCAGTACTTC; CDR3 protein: CASSLWDEQYF
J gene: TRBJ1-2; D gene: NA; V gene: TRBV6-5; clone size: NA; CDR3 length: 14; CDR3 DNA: TGTGCCAGCGCCGGAGGGGGGCGCGTCTATGGCTACACCTTC; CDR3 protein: CASAGGGRVYGYTF
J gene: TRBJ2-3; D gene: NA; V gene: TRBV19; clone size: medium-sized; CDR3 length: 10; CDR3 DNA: TGTGCCAGTCACGGGGATACGCAGTATTTT; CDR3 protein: CASHGDTQYF
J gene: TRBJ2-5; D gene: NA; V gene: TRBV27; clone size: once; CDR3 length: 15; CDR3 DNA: TGTGCCAGCAGCCCCCTAGTAGGGGCAAAAGAGACCCAGTACTTC; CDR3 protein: CASSPLVGAKETQYF
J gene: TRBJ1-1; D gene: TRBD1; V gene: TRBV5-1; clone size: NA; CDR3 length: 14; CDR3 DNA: TGCGCCAGCAGCTTTGGTGACAGGGCCACTGAAGCTTTCTTT; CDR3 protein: CASSFGDRATEAFF
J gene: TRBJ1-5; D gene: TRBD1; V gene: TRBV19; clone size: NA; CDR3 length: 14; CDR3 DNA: TGTGCCAGTAGTACGGGACAGGGAGGCCAGCCCCAGCATTTT; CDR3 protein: CASSTGQGGQPQHF
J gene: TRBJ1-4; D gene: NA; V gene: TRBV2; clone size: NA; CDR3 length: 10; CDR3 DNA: TGTGCCAGCAGTGTTGAAAAACTGTTTTTT; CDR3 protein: CASSVEKLFF
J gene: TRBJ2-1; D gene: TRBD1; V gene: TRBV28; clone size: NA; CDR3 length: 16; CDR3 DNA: TGTGCCAGCAGACGCTCCGGGACAGGGTCCTACAATGAGCAGTTCTTC; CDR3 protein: CASRRSGTGSYNEQFF
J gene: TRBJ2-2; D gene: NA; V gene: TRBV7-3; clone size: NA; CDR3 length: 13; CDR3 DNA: TGTGCCAGCGGTTGGGGAAACACCGGGGAGCTGTTTTTT; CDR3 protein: CASGWGNTGELFF
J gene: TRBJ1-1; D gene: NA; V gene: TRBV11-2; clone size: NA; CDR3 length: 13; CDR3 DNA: TGTGCCAGCAGCTTAGCCCGAGACACTGAAGCTTTCTTT; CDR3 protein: CASSLARDTEAFF
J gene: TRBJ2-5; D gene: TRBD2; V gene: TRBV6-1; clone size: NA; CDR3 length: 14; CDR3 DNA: TGTGCCAGCACCTTGGGACTAGGACAAGAGACCCAGTACTTC; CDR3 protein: CASTLGLGQETQYF
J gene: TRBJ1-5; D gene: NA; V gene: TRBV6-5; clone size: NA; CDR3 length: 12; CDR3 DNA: TGTGCCAGCAGTCGACCCTATCAGCCCCAGCATTTT; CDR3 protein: CASSRPYQPQHF
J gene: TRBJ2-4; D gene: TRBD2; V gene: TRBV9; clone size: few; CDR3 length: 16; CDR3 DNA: TGTGCCAGCAGCCTTGGGACTAGCGGGAGAGGAAACATTCAGTACTTC; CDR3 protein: CASSLGTSGRGNIQYF
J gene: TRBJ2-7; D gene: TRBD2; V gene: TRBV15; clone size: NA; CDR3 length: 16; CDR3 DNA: TGTGCCACCAGCAGAACCCGTAGCGGGAGTTCCTACGAGCAGTACTTC; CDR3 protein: CATSRTRSGSSYEQYF
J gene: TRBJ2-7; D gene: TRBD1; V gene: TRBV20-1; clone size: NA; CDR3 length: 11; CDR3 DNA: TGCAGTGCTAGAGAGGACAGGGAGCAGTACTTC; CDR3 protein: CSAREDREQYF
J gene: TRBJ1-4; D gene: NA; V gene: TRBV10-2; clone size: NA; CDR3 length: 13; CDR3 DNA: TGCGCCAGCAGCCCCGCGGAGCCTGAAAAACTGTTTTTT; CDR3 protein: CASSPAEPEKLFF
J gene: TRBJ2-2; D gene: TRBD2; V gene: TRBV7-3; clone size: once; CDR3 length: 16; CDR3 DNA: TGTGCCAGCAGCTCACCGGGACTAGCGCTTACCGGGGAGCTGTTTTTT; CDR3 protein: CASSSPGLALTGELFF
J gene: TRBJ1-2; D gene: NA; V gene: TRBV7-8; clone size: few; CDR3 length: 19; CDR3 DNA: TGTGCCAGCAGCTTAGAGGCGCGGGGGGGGACGGATCTTCCCTATGGCTACACCTTC; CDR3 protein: CASSLEARGGTDLPYGYTF
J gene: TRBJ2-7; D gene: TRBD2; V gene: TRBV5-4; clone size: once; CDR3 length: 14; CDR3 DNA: TGTGCCAGCAGCTGGGGCCGGGAGGGGTACGAGCAGTACTTC; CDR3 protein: CASSWGREGYEQYF
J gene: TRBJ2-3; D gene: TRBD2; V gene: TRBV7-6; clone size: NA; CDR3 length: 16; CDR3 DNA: TGTGCCAGCAGCTTAGAGGCGGGAGACCTGAAAAATACGCAGTATTTT; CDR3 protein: CASSLEAGDLKNTQYF
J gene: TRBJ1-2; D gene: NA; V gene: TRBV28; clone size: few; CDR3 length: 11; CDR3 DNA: TGTGCCAGCAGTGGGGGGTATGGCTACACCTTC; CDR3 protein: CASSGGYGYTF
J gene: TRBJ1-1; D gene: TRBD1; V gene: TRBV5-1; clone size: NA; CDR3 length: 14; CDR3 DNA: TGCGCCAGCAGCGTCGACAGGGGAGCTTCTGAAGCTTTCTTT; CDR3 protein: CASSVDRGASEAFF
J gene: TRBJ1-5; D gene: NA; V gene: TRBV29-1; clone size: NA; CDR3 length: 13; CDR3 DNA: TGCAGCGTTGTGTTACAGCGCAATCAGCCCCAGCATTTT; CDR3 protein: CSVVLQRNQPQHF
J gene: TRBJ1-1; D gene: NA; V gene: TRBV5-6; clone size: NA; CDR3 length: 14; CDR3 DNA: TGTGCCAGCAGTAATGAGGGAGGGAGGACGGAAGCTTTCTTT; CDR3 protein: CASSNEGGRTEAFF
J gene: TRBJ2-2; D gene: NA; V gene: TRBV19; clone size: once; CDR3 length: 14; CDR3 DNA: TGTGCCAGTAGAGCCTATACGAACACCGGGGAGCTGTTTTTT; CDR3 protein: CASRAYTNTGELFF
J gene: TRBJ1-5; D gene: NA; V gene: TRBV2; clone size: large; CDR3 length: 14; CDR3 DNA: TGTGCCAGCAGTGAATCGTATAGCAATCAGCCCCAGCATTTT; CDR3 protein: CASSESYSNQPQHF
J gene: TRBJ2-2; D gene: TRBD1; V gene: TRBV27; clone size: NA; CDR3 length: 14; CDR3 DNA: TGTGCCAGCCAAAGGGGGCTCTGGACCGGGGAGCTGTTTTTT; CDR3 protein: CASQRGLWTGELFF
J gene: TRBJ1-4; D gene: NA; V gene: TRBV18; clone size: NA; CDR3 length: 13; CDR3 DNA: TGTGCCAGCTCACCGGTAGTTAATGAAAAACTGTTTTTT; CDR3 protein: CASSPVVNEKLFF
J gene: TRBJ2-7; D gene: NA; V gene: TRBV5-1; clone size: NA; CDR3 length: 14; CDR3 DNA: TGCGCCAGCAGCTTGGCCCAGGTTTCCTACGAGCAGTACTTC; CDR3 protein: CASSLAQVSYEQYF
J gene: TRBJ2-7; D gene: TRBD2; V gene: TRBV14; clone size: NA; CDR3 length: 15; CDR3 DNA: TGTGCCAGCAGCCAAGGCCGGACTAGCGGGTACGAGCAGTACTTC; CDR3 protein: CASSQGRTSGYEQYF
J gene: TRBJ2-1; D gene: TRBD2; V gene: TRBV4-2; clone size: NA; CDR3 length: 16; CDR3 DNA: TGTGCCAGCAAAAGACAGGAAGCGGGAGATTACAATGAGCAGTTCTTC; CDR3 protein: CASKRQEAGDYNEQFF
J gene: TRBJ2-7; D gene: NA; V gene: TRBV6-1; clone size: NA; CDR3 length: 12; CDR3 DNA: TGTGCCAGCATAAGGGAGACCTACGAGCAGTACTTC; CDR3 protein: CASIRETYEQYF
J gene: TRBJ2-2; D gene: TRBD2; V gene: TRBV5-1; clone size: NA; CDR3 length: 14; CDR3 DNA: TGCGCCAGCAGCTCGGGACTAGCGGGTGGGGAGCTGTTTTTT; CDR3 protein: CASSSGLAGGELFF
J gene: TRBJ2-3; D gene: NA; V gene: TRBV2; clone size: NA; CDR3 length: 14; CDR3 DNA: TGTGCCACCCAGTCGACCTTGGGCGCAGATACGCAGTATTTT; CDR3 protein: CATQSTLGADTQYF
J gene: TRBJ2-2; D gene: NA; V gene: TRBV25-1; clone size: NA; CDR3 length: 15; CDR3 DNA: TGTGCCAGCAGTGGGTGGGGACCACCGAGGGGGGAGCTGTTTTTT; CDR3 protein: CASSGWGPPRGELFF
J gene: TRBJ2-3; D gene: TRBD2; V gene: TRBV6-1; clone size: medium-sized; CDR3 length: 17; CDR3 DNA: TGTGCCAGCAGCGAACTCGCGGGAGTTTTCGGGCCAGATACGCAGTATTTT; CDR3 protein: CASSELAGVFGPDTQYF
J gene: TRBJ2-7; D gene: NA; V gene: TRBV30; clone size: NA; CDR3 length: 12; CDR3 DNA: TGTGCCTGGACGGAACTTGGCTACGAGCAGTACTTC; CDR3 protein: CAWTELGYEQYF
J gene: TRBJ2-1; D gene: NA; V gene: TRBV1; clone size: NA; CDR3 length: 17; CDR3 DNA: TGCACCAGCAGCCTAAAACCCCGGGACTTCTCCTACAATGAGCAGTTCTTC; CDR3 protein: CTSSLKPRDFSYNEQFF